The 5 T cell receptor beta chains reported below all come from one sample, sequenced in a study of cytomegalovirus exposure and HLA in healthy donors. The PCR employed 60 Vbeta primers together with 13 Jbeta primers. Method: immunoSEQ multiplex PCR; TCRdb's copy keeps in-frame clones and lacks some. The sample has 45,000 to 55,000 clones. Sample: PBMCs. The source of these receptors is a woman aged 50 to 60 in good health and CMV-seropositive.

The V gene is TRBV28, the J gene TRBJ2-7; D gene ambiguous. Germline CDR1 and CDR2: MDHEN and SYDVKM. This CDR3 comprises 12 residues. The V end was cut by 8 bases, the J end by 6 bases, with 14 bases between. The DNA of the CDR3 is TGTGCCAGCGGTACCCGGGTAAGCGAGCAGTACTTC. Translated, it gives CASGTRVSEQYF.

The chain is built from TRBV4-3 and TRBJ1-5; 10 nucleotides match TRBD1. Germline V gene data show CDR1 as LGHNA and CDR2 as YSLEER. J gave up 2 bases and V 1 base, and 2 bases lay outside the gene matches. The CDR3 contains 16 residues. This chain's CDR3 is CASSQGQGAGNQPQHF. The DNA for the CDR3 is TGCGCCAGCAGCCAAGGACAGGGGGCCGGCAATCAGCCCCAGCATTTT.

The rearrangement joins TRBV12-2 to TRBJ1-1; the table assigns TRBD1, which was not confirmed against the DNA. TRBV12-2 is a pseudogene segment. The CDR3 has 14 amino acids. DNA for the CDR3: TGTGCAAGTCGCTTAATGGCAGGGAACACTGAAGCTTTCTTT. Protein product: CASRLMAGNTEAFF.

The rearrangement links TRBV2 to TRBJ1-5; TRBD1 agrees at 9 bases. CDR3 size: 15 residues. CDR1 and CDR2 (germline): SNHLY, FYNNEI. V shed 7 bases and J 8 bases; nucleotides not matched to a gene: 12. The CDR3 sequence: CASTRSGTGSKPQHF. The CDR3 DNA follows: TGTGCCAGCACCAGAAGTGGGACAGGGTCCAAGCCCCAGCATTTT. The complete variable domain, with remaining parts taken from reference TRBV2 and TRBJ1-5, reads EPEVTQTPSHQVTQMGQEVILRCVPISNHLYFYWYRQILGQKVEFLVSFYNNEISEKSEIFDDQFSVERPDGSNFTLKIRSTKLEDSAMYFCASTRSGTGSKPQHFGDGTRLSIL.

This chain joins TRBV5-8 and TRBJ2-3; perhaps TRBD1 as D (6 bases). The CDR3 is 15 residues long. The germline V gene encodes CDR1 SGHTS and CDR2 YDEGEE. With 1 base removed from V and 1 base from J, the gap between germline ends came to 10 bases. This chain's CDR3 is CASSLTGLGTDTQYF. The CDR3 DNA is TGTGCCAGCAGCTTGACAGGGCTTGGCACAGATACGCAGTATTTT.